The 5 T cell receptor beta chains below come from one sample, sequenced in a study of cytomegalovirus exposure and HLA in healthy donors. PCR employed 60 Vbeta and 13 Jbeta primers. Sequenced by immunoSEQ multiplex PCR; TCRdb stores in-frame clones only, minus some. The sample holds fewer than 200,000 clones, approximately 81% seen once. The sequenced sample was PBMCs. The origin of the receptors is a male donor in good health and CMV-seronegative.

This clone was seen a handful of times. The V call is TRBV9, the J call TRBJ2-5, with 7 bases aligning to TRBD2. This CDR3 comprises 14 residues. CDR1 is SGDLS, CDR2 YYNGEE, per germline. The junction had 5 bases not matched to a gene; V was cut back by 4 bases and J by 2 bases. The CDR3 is CASSSSSGQETQYF. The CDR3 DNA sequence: TGTGCCAGCAGCTCGTCTAGCGGACAAGAGACCCAGTACTTC.

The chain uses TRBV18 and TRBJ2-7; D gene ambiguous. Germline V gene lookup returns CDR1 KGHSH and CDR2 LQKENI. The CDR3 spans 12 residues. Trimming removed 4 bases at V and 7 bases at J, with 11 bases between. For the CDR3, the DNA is TGTGCCAGCTCACGCAACGGGTTGGAGCAGTACTTC. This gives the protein CASSRNGLEQYF.

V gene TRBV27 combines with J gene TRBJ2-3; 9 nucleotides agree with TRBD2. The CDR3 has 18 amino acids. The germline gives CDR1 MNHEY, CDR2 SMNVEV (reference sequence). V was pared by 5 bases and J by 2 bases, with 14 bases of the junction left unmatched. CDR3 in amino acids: CASSRGGSSGSLTDTQYF. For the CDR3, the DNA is TGTGCCAGCAGTCGGGGAGGTAGTAGCGGGAGTCTCACAGATACGCAGTATTTT.

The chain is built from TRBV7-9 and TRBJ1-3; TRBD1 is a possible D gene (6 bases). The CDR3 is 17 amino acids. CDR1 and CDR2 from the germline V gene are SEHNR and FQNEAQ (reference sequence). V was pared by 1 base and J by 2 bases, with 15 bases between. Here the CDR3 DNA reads TGTGCCAGCAGCTTAGGGGACACAGGGTTCACTGGAAACACCATATATTTT. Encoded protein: CASSLGDTGFTGNTIYF.

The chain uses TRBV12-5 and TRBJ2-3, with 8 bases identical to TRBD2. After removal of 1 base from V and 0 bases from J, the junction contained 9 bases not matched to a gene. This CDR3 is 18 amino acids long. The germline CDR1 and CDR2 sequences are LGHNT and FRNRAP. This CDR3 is CASGLGGTASGSTDTQYF. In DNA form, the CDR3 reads TGTGCTAGTGGTTTGGGGGGGACGGCTAGCGGGAGCACAGATACGCAGTATTTT.